The 10 T cell receptor beta chains listed next were all sequenced from one sample in a study of OX40 agonist ivuxolimab in advanced cancers. The data were produced by immunoSEQ multiplex PCR, yet TCRdb's version contains in-frame clones alone and is incomplete. The sample records fewer than 30,000 clones, 81% being singletons. The input for sequencing was CD4+ or CD8+ T cells sorted from blood, taken in a trial of the OX40 agonist ivuxolimab. All receptors derive from an adult with an advanced solid tumor such as melanoma, head and neck, liver or kidney cancer.

The gene calls are TRBV27 and TRBJ2-7; no reliable D call. This CDR3 has 16 amino acids. From germline, CDR1 is MNHEY and CDR2 SMNVEV (reference sequence). The V gene lost 0 bases and the J gene lost 0 bases, with 12 bases spanning the gap. Here the CDR3 reads CASSLSFTSSSYEQYF. Here the CDR3 DNA reads TGTGCCAGCAGTTTATCGTTTACAAGTAGCTCCTACGAGCAGTACTTC.

By its share, this clone is medium-sized. The chain uses TRBV10-3 and TRBJ2-3; 7 bases match TRBD2. The CDR3 loop spans 17 amino acids. Germline V CDR1 and CDR2: ENHRY, SYGVKD. V lost 1 base, J lost 1 base, and 8 bases stayed unmatched. In DNA form, the CDR3 reads TGTGCCATCAGTGAGTGGTGGTGGGAGGGCCGCACAGATACGCAGTATTTT. Its translation is CAISEWWWEGRTDTQYF.

This sequence joins TRBV23-1 and TRBJ2-3, with 7 positions matching TRBD1. TRBV23-1 is sorted into the ORF group, with uncertain function. The CDR3 length is 20 residues. V lost 7 bases to trimming and J lost 5 bases; unmatched junction nucleotides: 27. The chain's CDR3 is CASTTTSRDSPVLGVDTQYF. Here the CDR3 DNA reads TGCGCCAGCACCACCACCTCAAGGGACAGTCCAGTCCTCGGGGTAGATACGCAGTATTTT.

The rearrangement links TRBV15 to TRBJ2-5; 9 bases line up with TRBD2. J was trimmed by 3 bases and V by 5 bases; bases with no gene match: 7. Germline V CDR1 and CDR2: LNHNV, YYDKDF (reference sequence). The length of the CDR3 is 15 residues. CDR3 protein: CATSGRAGGKETQYF. CDR3 bases: TGTGCCACCAGCGGGCGAGCGGGGGGTAAAGAGACCCAGTACTTC.

The rearrangement joins TRBV6-5 to TRBJ2-7, with D tentatively TRBD1 or TRBD2 (5 bases each). CDR1 and CDR2 (germline): MNHEY, SVGAGI. Trimming took 2 bases from V and 2 from J, leaving 7 bases between them. The CDR3 covers 13 residues. CDR3 region: CASSYGGPYEQYF. The CDR3 DNA sequence: TGTGCCAGCAGTTACGGGGGACCCTACGAGCAGTACTTC.

V is TRBV2 and J is TRBJ2-5, with D perhaps matching TRBD2 (6 bases). The germline V gene has CDR1 SNHLY and CDR2 FYNNEI. This CDR3 is 16 amino acids long. Trimming left V 1 base short and J 1 base short, with 13 bases between. CDR3 residues: CASSEEGLKTQETQYF. CDR3 bases: TGTGCCAGCAGTGAAGAGGGACTCAAGACCCAAGAGACCCAGTACTTC.

By share, this clone ranks as large. The chain carries TRBV28 and TRBJ2-4, with D tentatively TRBD1 or TRBD2 (6 bases each). Germline loops: CDR1 MDHEN, CDR2 SYDVKM. V lost 2 bases and J lost 1, with 18 bases in between. The CDR3 consists of 18 residues. The CDR3 bases are TGTGCCAGCAGTTTAATAGTGGGGGGCGTCGACGCCAAAAACATTCAGTACTTC. Translating gives CASSLIVGGVDAKNIQYF.

This chain joins TRBV11-2 and TRBJ1-3, with D perhaps TRBD1 (6 bases). Germline V lookup: CDR1 SGHAT, CDR2 FQNNGV. V gave up 5 bases and J gave up 7 bases, with 18 bases separating them. This CDR3 comprises 15 residues. The CDR3 sequence is CASSLPTAQGNTIYF. The CDR3 nucleotides are TGTGCCAGCAGCCTCCCGACGGCCCAGGGGAACACCATATATTTT.

The chain carries TRBV7-6 and TRBJ2-7, with 11 bases identical to TRBD1. Germline CDR1 is SGHVS and CDR2 is FNYEAQ. The V gene end was trimmed by 1 base and the J gene end by 6 bases; junction bases not matched to a gene: 8. This CDR3 comprises 16 residues. Here the CDR3 reads CASSLEPGTGGGEQYF. The CDR3 nucleotides read TGTGCCAGCAGCTTAGAGCCTGGGACAGGGGGTGGCGAGCAGTACTTC.

The V gene is TRBV7-9, the J gene TRBJ2-5, with 8 bases identical to TRBD1. From germline, CDR1 is SEHNR and CDR2 FQNEAQ (reference sequence). The V and J ends lost 4 bases and 5 bases, in that order; junction bases with no gene match: 6. The CDR3 is 14 amino acids. The CDR3, as DNA: TGTGCCAGCAGCTCCACAGGGGGAAGGGAGACCCAGTACTTC. This sequence encodes CASSSTGGRETQYF.